This T cell receptor (beta chain) was recovered during a study of T cell responses to AZD1222 COVID-19 vaccine. TCRdb's copy holds only in-frame clones and misses some; the assay was immunoSEQ multiplex PCR. The sample consists of 95,000 to 150,000 clones, 85% to 90% of them appearing once. The junction had 3 bases not matched to a gene; V was cut back by 5 bases and J by 4 bases. The CDR3 length is 13 residues. This clone was observed once. Its specificity is unknown. The sample contains more than one DNA sequence encoding this CDR3. General study findings and limits: Of spike-specific TCRs, nearly half reportedly target regions left unmutated in variants. Clonal diversity was possibly underestimated; the donors were predominantly white British and more often female. Seropositive at baseline were only a handful of AZD1222 recipients.

The chain is built from TRBV12-3 or TRBV12-4 and TRBJ1-2; 8 nucleotides agree with TRBD1. The source material was peripheral blood, sampled on day 0 of AZD1222 vaccination. The clonotype originates from an adult in good health. The CDR3 here is CASSDRGGYGYTF. CDR3 in DNA: TGTGCCAGCAGTGACAGGGGAGGCTATGGCTACACCTTC.